This T cell receptor beta chain was sequenced for a study of low-dose radiotherapy and immunotherapy resistance in tumors. Whole-study context: A dose of 1 Gy per fraction every two weeks went to Cohort 2, totaling 13 Gy over 26 weeks. The drug cyclophosphamide was given into a vein at 200 mg/m2 every two weeks, one day before radiation and immunotherapy. Every six weeks patients received intravenous ipilimumab 1 mg/kg, and every two weeks they received intravenous nivolumab 240 mg.

Indicated time point: after trial treatment. The treatment denotes: LDRT plus nivolumab, ipilimumab, low-dose cyclophosphamide and aspirin (RACIN trial). It was nivolumab, ipilimumab, aspirin, low-dose cyclophosphamide and low-dose radiotherapy that donors received. This clonotype was counted ten times or more. cDNA synthesis used a TRAV/TRBV-specific primer set for both chains. A roughly 22-cycle PCR with a constant-region primer and V-primer adapter amplified TCRs. MiXCR, run by TCRdb on the reads, gives a single entry per CDR3 protein. The sample has about 60,000 distinct CDR3 sequences, approximately 22% seen once; the top ten hold about 7%. Here the sequenced sample was PBMCs, taken after low-dose radiotherapy plus immunotherapy. The sequence was obtained from a male donor with prostate cancer.

This CDR3 reads CASREGQRNTEAFF. The DNA of the CDR3 is TGTGCCAGCAGAGAGGGACAGAGGAACACTGAAGCTTTCTTT. This chain links TRBV2 with TRBJ1-1, with 7 positions matching TRBD1. The CDR3 is made up of 14 amino acids. V was clipped by 6 bases and J by 1 base; unmatched bases: 5. Germline lookup yields CDR1 SNHLY and CDR2 FYNNEI. Combining the CDR3 with reference TRBV2 and TRBJ1-1 gives the whole variable domain EPEVTQTPSHQVTQMGQEVILRCVPISNHLYFYWYRQILGQKVEFLVSFYNNEISEKSEIFDDQFSVERPDGSNFTLKIRSTKLEDSAMYFCASREGQRNTEAFFGQGTRLTVV.